This T cell receptor beta chain was documented in a study of OX40 agonist ivuxolimab in advanced cancers. With respect to the entire study: Ivuxolimab, which targeted the costimulatory receptor OX40 (CD134), was an agonistic, fully human IgG2 monoclonal antibody. Intravenous ivuxolimab was administered to patients every 2 weeks at six dose levels: 0.01, 0.1, 0.3, 1.5, 3 and 10 mg/kg. Of the 50 to 55 patients in dose escalation, around 20 had hepatocellular carcinoma, some 15 had melanoma, 9 had renal cell carcinoma and 9 had head and neck cancer. A male proportion of about 79% and a mean age of around 60 years, ranging from roughly 23 to 80, were recorded for the dose-escalation cohort. Prior anti-PD-1, anti-PD-L1 or anti-CTLA-4 therapy was permitted, and approximately 39% of dose-escalation patients had received checkpoint inhibitors. Three dose-escalation patients achieved partial responses, one with hepatocellular carcinoma and two with cutaneous melanoma. The purpose of peripheral TCRbeta sequencing was to test whether ivuxolimab changed TCR sequence diversity and led to clonal T-cell expansion. The paper describes the monotherapy dose-escalation part (N ≈ 49 patients) of the phase I trial of ivuxolimab. General study outcomes and caveats: After ivuxolimab, CD8+ T cells had more expanded clones than CD4+ T cells on average. Antigen specificity was not determined for the clonally expanded peripheral T cells. At doses of 0.1 to 3.0 mg/kg, clonal expansion of both CD4+ and CD8+ blood T cells was observed from baseline to week 6. In the 0.1-3.0 mg/kg groups, partial responders had among the lowest normalized peripheral clonal expansion, particularly in CD8+ T cells. Low levels of normalized T-cell clonal expansion were also seen in some patients who did not respond.

To sequence the TCRbeta CDR3 region, genomic DNA was isolated from the sorted cells. TCRbeta CDR3 regions were sequenced using the immunoSEQ Assay. Here the immuneACCESS table is served through TCRdb, limited to in-frame sequences with V and J called. Missing clones are a known gap in these copies; in checked studies unresolved V genes cover under half, and the rest lacks a known reason. The sample data list around 60,000 clones, and 70% to 80% of these were observed just once. The ten largest clones capture approximately 10% of the sample. With regard to this clone: Its antigen is currently not known. The record has no base qualities; no much larger clone is one base away.

Patients with a history of autoimmune disease or receiving systemic immunosuppression were excluded from the trial. Peripheral blood for TCR sequencing was drawn from every dose cohort at baseline, at cycle 4 day 1 and at cycle 7 day 1. Samples came from an open-label, multicenter, first-in-human phase I dose-escalation trial of ivuxolimab. Adults with locally advanced or metastatic melanoma, renal cell, hepatocellular, or head and neck squamous cell carcinoma were enrolled in the trial. Before TCR sequencing, CD4+ T cells and CD8+ T cells from peripheral blood were sorted into separate populations. The germline V gene provides CDR1 LGHNA and CDR2 YNFKEQ. The CDR3 goes from the cysteine to the phenylalanine over 16 residues. Only CDR3 DNA remains: 48 bases, in frame from the first base. For this chain, trimming is 5 bases at the V end and 8 bases at the J end, and the number of junction bases without a gene match is 15.

Recombination joined TRBV4-2 with TRBJ1-5, with 7 bases in between that match TRBD1. The sequence was collected from an adult with an advanced solid tumor such as melanoma, head and neck, liver or kidney cancer. The source material was CD4+ or CD8+ T cells sorted from blood, sampled in a trial of the OX40 agonist ivuxolimab. The DNA sequence reads TGTGCCAGCAGCGATCGACAGGGTGGGACCTATGAGCCCCAGCATTTT. Translated, it reads CASSDRQGGTYEPQHF.